The subject of this entry is one T cell receptor (beta chain). This sample was taken from a study of blood T cell repertoires in COVID-19. Study at large: Samples came from the United States, Italy and Spain, spanning acute and convalescent COVID-19. T cells, B-cell-depleted T cells, or PBMCs supplied cDNA or gDNA.

Source study methods: By means of reference gene primer amplification, nucleated cell counts were estimated. This table comes from immunoSEQ multiplex PCR, and its TCRdb copy is limited to in-frame clones, with some not included. Clonal size and the V and J genes are those of that table, whereas D and trimming came from the DNA. Here the sample spans 150,000 to 200,000 clones, about 85% being singletons. Input material: peripheral blood. The TCR was taken from a man aged 55 to 70 with acute or convalescent COVID-19.

CDR3 sequence: CASSLGGYTDTQYF. The CDR3 DNA reads TGTGCCAGCAGCTTAGGGGGCTACACAGATACGCAGTATTTT. The genes are TRBV13 and TRBJ2-3; D is ambiguous. V dropped 0 bases and J dropped 2 bases, with 6 bases sitting between them. The CDR3 length is 14 residues. CDR1 PRHDT and CDR2 FYEKMQ come from the germline V gene (reference sequence).